Listed below are T cell receptor beta chains from one sample, sequenced in a study of a mutant IDH1 vaccine in newly diagnosed glioma. Their cognate antigens are unknown. The table came from immunoSEQ multiplex PCR; TCRdb's copy has only in-frame clones and leaves some out. The sample has 40,000 to 55,000 clones; roughly four fifths are singletons. The specimen comprised PBMCs, sampled from a glioma patient whose treatment included an IDH1 peptide vaccine. Receptors originate from a man aged 40-55 years with glioma. Each CDR3 is given with its conserved first and last residue.

cdr3_length v_call cdr3_aa
15 TRBV6-5 CASRQDTGGRDIQYF
18 TRBV4-3 CASSQNSYRDGRIDTQYF
15 TRBV6-1 CASVPLGTENQPQHF
11 TRBV7-9 CASKKAIGYTF
16 TRBV9 CASSFRTSGSVGELFF
14 TRBV19 CASSIAGSADTQYF
13 TRBV27 CATYRDSSYGYTF
11 TRBV20-1 CSATTYNEQFF
15 TRBV18 CASSPGTGGYNEQFF
15 TRBV19 CASTRQGSGANVLTF
14 TRBV29-1 CSVKREYRSFEQFF
14 TRBV6-5 CASRTGGTSYEQYF
13 TRBV6-1 CASSLTWDQPQHF
8 TRBV12-5 CARHGRYF
15 TRBV5-6 CASSLELRANYGYTF
15 TRBV5-8 CASSARLAVLGIGFF
17 TRBV10-1 CASSESTGALGTDTQYF
15 TRBV5-8 CASTVTGGNSYEQYF
14 TRBV6-1 CASRRVAPNNEQFF
12 TRBV10-2 CASSTGGGEQYF
17 TRBV7-9 CASSPPGTGRRGEKLFF
15 TRBV2 CASSEAPPPNDEQYF
15 TRBV7-2 CASSLAGERNEKLFF
14 TRBV30 CASTGRSANYGYTF
15 TRBV28 CASRSGTSDYNEQFF
14 TRBV27 CASSLPGRGTEAFF
12 TRBV2 CASARRSTEAFF
15 TRBV4-1 CASSQDLLSYNEQFF
16 TRBV7-9 CASSGAGTGSTDTQYF
16 TRBV4-1 CASSHQGGAMNTEAFF
14 TRBV9 CASSLAGGYGEQFF
16 TRBV27 CASSREGSLAAYEQYF
15 TRBV6-5 CATRLFRGNTGELFF
13 TRBV6-4 CASSGEGNYGYTF
15 TRBV5-6 CASSLISRSGGGYTF
15 TRBV18 CASSPRGSTTDTQYF
15 TRBV5-6 CASSGFSGRGIGYTF
16 TRBV28 CASSPQTTGIAYEQYF
15 TRBV10-3 CAIKDGGRAQETQYF
14 TRBV4-1 CASSLRTGGDEQYF
16 TRBV7-2 CASSSRTGISNQPQHF
13 TRBV6-5 CASSYSFEGEQFF
15 TRBV18 CASSPVVTRAYEQYF
20 TRBV2 CASSRLFGRIDLASTDTQYF
11 TRBV20-1 CSTQGNTEAFF
15 TRBV28 CASGRGGGQNTEAFF
15 TRBV15 CATSRDQGNTGELFF
15 TRBV27 CASSPTGQANEKLFF
17 TRBV10-3 CAISESGKGALGNTIYF
11 TRBV20-1 CSAEGPGELFF
14 TRBV5-1 CASSEFGSTDTQYF
16 TRBV11-2 CASSTLGGRVEETQYF
15 TRBV25-1 CASSSPTASYNEQFF
15 TRBV10-2 CASSGSEKSNYGYTF
15 TRBV5-1 CASSLAGQTGNTIYF
14 TRBV6-5 CASSYSQGNYEQYF
17 TRBV5-4 CASSRPGPNSGANVLTF
18 TRBV19 CASSSRQGLLYAAGELFF
15 TRBV6-6 CASSFSSGSGGTQYF
15 TRBV19 CASSISKSSTDTQYF